The entry below describes one TCR beta chain. Its antigen is unidentified. The CDR3 totals 15 residues. Trimming pared 7 bases from V and 0 bases from J, leaving 12 bases between. Germline loops: CDR1 MNHNS, CDR2 SASEGT. TCRdb itself ran the reads through MiXCR, one entry per CDR3 protein. Here the sample spans about 480,000 distinct CDR3 sequences, roughly a third being singletons. The data derive from a study of T cell repertoires in cytomegalovirus infection. Study in general: Public TCR beta signatures were indicative of both CMV infection and a matching HLA type.

The rearrangement joins TRBV6-1 to TRBJ2-2; D is possibly TRBD1 (5 bases). Sequenced here: cultured PBMCs, sampled from culture after CMV antigen stimulation. This receptor was identified in a human donor in good health (CMV status not recorded). Some clones in this sample may be carry-over from other donors' samples. The CDR3 nucleotides are TGTGCCAGCACCGACCGACAGACGAACACCGGGGAGCTGTTTTTT. Its protein is CASTDRQTNTGELFF.